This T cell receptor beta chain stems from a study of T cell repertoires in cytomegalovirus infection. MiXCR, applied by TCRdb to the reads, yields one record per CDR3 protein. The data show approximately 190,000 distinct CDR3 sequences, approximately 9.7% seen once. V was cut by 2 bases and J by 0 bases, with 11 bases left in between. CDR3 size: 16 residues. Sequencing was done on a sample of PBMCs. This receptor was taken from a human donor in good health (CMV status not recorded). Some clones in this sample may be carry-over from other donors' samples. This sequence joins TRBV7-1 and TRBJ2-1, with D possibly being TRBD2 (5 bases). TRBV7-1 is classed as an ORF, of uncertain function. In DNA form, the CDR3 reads TGTGCCAGCAGCTCACCGGCGGACTCCTCCTACAATGAGCAGTTCTTC. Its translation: CASSSPADSSYNEQFF.